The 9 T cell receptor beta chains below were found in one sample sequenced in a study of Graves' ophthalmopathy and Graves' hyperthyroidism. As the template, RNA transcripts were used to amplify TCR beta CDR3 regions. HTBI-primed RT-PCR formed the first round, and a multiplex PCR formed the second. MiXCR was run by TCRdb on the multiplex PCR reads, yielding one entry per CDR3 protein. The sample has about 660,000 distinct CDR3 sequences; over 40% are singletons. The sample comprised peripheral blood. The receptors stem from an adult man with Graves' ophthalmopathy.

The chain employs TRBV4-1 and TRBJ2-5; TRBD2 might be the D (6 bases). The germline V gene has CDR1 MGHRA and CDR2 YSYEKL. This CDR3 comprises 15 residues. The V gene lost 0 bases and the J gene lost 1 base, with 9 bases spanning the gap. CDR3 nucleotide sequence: TGCGCCAGCAGCCAAGAAGGGGACTCCCAAGAGACCCAGTACTTC. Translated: CASSQEGDSQETQYF.

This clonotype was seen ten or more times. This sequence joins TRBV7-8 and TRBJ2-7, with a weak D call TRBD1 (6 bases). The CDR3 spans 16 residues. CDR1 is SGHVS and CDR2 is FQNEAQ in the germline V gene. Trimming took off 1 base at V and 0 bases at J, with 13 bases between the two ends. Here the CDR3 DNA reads TGTGCCAGCAGCTTAGAGCAGGGGATGGGCTCCTACGAGCAGTACTTC. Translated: CASSLEQGMGSYEQYF.

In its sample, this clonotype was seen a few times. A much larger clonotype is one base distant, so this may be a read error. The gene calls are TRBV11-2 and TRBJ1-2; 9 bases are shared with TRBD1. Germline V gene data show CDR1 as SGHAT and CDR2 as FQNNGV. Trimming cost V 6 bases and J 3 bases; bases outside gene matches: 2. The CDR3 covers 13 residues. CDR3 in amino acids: CASRGDRDYGYTF. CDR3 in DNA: TGTGCCAGCAGGGGGGACAGGGACTATGGCTACACCTTC.

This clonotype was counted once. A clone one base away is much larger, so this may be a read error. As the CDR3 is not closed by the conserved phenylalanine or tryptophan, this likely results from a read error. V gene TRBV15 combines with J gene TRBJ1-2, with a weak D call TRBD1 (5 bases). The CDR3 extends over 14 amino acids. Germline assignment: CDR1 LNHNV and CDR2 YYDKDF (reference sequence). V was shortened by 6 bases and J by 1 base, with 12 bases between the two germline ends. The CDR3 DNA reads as TGTGCCACCAGTACCGGGACGGTTAACTATGGCTACACCTCC. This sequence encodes CATSTGTVNYGYTS.

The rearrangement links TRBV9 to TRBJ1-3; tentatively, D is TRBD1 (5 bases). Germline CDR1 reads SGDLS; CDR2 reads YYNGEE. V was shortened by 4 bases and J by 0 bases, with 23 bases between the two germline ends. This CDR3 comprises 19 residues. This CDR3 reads CASSLAFLPHRPSGNTIYF. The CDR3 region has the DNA TGTGCCAGCAGCTTGGCCTTTCTTCCTCACAGGCCCTCTGGAAACACCATATATTTT.

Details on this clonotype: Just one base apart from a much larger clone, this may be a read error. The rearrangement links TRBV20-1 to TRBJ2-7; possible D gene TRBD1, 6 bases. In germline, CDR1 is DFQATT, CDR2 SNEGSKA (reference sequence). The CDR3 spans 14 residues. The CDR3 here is CSAGDPQGTYEQYF. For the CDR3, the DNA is TGCAGTGCTGGAGATCCCCAGGGGACCTACGAGCAGTACTTC.

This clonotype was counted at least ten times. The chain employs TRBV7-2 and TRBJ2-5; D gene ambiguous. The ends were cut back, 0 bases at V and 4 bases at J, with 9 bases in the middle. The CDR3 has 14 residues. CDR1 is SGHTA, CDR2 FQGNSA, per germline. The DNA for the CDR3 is TGTGCCAGCAGCTTAGCGCGTATTGGAGAGACCCAGTACTTC. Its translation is CASSLARIGETQYF.

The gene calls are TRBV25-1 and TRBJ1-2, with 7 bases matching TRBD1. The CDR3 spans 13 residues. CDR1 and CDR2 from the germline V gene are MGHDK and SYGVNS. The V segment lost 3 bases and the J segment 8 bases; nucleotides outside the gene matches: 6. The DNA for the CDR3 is TGTGCCAGCAGTGAGGGGACAGTTATGGGCTACACCTTC. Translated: CASSEGTVMGYTF.

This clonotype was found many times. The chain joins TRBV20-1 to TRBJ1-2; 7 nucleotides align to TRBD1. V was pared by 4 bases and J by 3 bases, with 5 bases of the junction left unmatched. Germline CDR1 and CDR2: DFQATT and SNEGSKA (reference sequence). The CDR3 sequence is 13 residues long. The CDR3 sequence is CSAKGTADYGYTF. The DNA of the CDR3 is TGCAGTGCTAAGGGGACAGCTGACTATGGCTACACCTTC.